One sample yielded the 7 T cell receptor beta chains listed below, sequenced in a study of T-cell reconstitution after alpha-beta-depleted transplantation in children. The authors prepared the TCRbeta library with unique molecular identifiers. TCRdb re-analysed the PCR reads in MiXCR, keeping a single row per CDR3 protein. The sample has about 140,000 distinct CDR3 sequences; more than 8% are singletons. Sequenced here: PBMCs, mostly from graft donor cells, sampled 180 days after TCRalphabeta/CD19-depleted stem cell transplant. Every receptor here comes from a female patient aged 2-9 years who had a stem cell transplant for congenital amegakaryocytic thrombocytopenia, so the T cells may come from the graft donor.

CDR3 DNA: TGTGCCAGCAGCCGGGCCGGACTAGCTTTTAGCACAGATACGCAGTATTTT. As protein: CASSRAGLAFSTDTQYF. The V gene is TRBV5-4, the J gene TRBJ2-3; 8 positions match TRBD2. The trim removed 4 bases at V and 0 bases at J, leaving 10 bases unmatched. Germline V gene lookup returns CDR1 SGHNT and CDR2 YYREEE (reference sequence). The CDR3 contains 17 residues.

CDR3 region: CSAPRGGTNEKLFF. CDR3 DNA sequence: TGCAGTGCTCCCAGAGGGGGGACTAATGAAAAACTGTTTTTT. This rearrangement joins TRBV20-1 to TRBJ1-4; D is perhaps TRBD1 (6 bases). With 5 bases removed from V and 2 bases from J, the gap between germline ends came to 12 bases. CDR3 length: 14 residues. Germline assignment: CDR1 DFQATT and CDR2 SNEGSKA (reference sequence).

This clonotype was detected only a few times. The rearrangement uses TRBV5-6 and TRBJ2-3; D tentatively reads TRBD1 or TRBD2 (5 bases each). The germline V gene encodes CDR1 SGHDT and CDR2 YYEEEE. There are 21 residues in the CDR3. V lost 4 bases and J 1 base, leaving 31 bases between the germline ends. CDR3 amino acids: CASSPTATLTPPLGGTDTQYF. The CDR3 nucleotides read TGTGCCAGCAGCCCCACAGCGACTCTTACTCCCCCACTGGGGGGCACAGATACGCAGTATTTT.

J is TRBJ2-7 and V is TRBV11-2; either TRBD1 or TRBD2 may supply D (7 bases each). Germline CDR1 and CDR2: SGHAT and FQNNGV. The CDR3 loop spans 16 amino acids. V was trimmed by 4 bases and J by 4 bases, leaving 20 bases between them. In DNA form, the CDR3 reads TGTGCCAGCAGCTCCCTCCAGGGGGGGGGTGGTTACGAGCAGTACTTC. This codes for CASSSLQGGGGYEQYF. The full variable domain, in which reference TRBV11-2 and TRBJ2-7 provide the parts outside the CDR3, is EAGVAQSPRYKIIEKRQSVAFWCNPISGHATLYWYQQILGQGPKLLIQFQNNGVVDDSQLPKDRFSAERLKGVDSTLKIQPAKLEDSAVYLCASSSLQGGGGYEQYFGPGTRLTVT.

This clonotype has more than one count but fewer than ten. The V call is TRBV6-2 or TRBV6-3, the J call TRBJ2-7; D remains unclear. Germline values: CDR1 MNHEY, CDR2 SVGEGT. CDR3 length: 16 amino acids. Trimming shortened V by 5 bases and J by 1 base, and 18 bases separated the two germline ends. The CDR3 loop reads CASSTRWSHYSYEQYF. CDR3 DNA sequence: TGTGCCAGCAGTACGCGCTGGAGTCACTATTCCTACGAGCAGTACTTC.

This clonotype was observed many times. The chain employs TRBV7-6 and TRBJ2-7; a weak D match, TRBD1 (6 bases). The CDR3 consists of 16 residues. The V gene's germline CDR1 is SGHVS and CDR2 FNYEAQ. Trimming took 1 base from V and 3 from J, leaving 16 bases between them. DNA of the CDR3: TGTGCCAGCAGCTTAGTGTTAGGCCAGGGGATCTACGAGCAGTACTTC. Translating it yields CASSLVLGQGIYEQYF.

This clonotype was counted at least ten times. This chain joins TRBV6-5 and TRBJ1-1; D remains unclear. Trimming shortened V by 7 bases and J by 8 bases, and 11 bases separated the two germline ends. The germline V gene has CDR1 MNHEY and CDR2 SVGAGI. This CDR3 has 11 residues. The CDR3 DNA is TGTGCCAGCAACACCGGAGGGGAAGCTTTCTTT. Translated, it gives CASNTGGEAFF.